The 20 T cell receptor beta chains below were found in one sample sequenced in a study of blood T cell repertoires in COVID-19. Measured with immunoSEQ multiplex PCR; TCRdb has only the in-frame clones, and not every one. The repertoire holds 110,000 to 150,000 clones, with 70% to 90% as singletons. Material: peripheral blood. The receptors here all came from a woman of 80 years or more with acute or convalescent COVID-19.

This CDR3 is CASSTGGYDIGYTF. CDR3 coding DNA: TGTGCCAGCTCCACGGGGGGGTATGACATTGGCTACACCTTC. The gene calls are TRBV18 and TRBJ1-2, with D perhaps matching TRBD1 (5 bases). Germline CDR1 KGHSH, CDR2 LQKENI. The CDR3 totals 14 residues. The V and J ends lost 6 bases and 7 bases respectively, with 18 bases between them. The full variable domain, rest sourced from reference TRBV18 and TRBJ1-2, is NAGVMQNPRHLVRRRGQEARLRCSPMKGHSHVYWYRQLPEEGLKFMVYLQKENIIDESGMPKERFSAEFPKEGPSILRIQQVVRGDSAAYFCASSTGGYDIGYTFGSGTRLTVV.

This clone was seen only once. The chain carries TRBV3-1 (or the pseudogene TRBV3-2) and TRBJ2-1; a weak D match, TRBD1 (5 bases). Trimming stripped 5 bases from V and 9 bases from J, with 17 bases between. The CDR3 length is 14 residues. Germline CDR1 LGHDT, CDR2 YNNKEL (reference sequence). Written as DNA, the CDR3 is TGTGCCAGCAGCATACCGTGGGGCTCCGGTGAGCAGTTCTTC. Its protein is CASSIPWGSGEQFF.

V usage is TRBV2 and J usage is TRBJ1-6, with D perhaps matching TRBD1 (6 bases). This CDR3 contains 15 residues. Trimming removed 6 bases from V and 5 bases from J, with 14 bases in between. The V gene's germline CDR1 is SNHLY and CDR2 FYNNEI. The CDR3 protein is CASRLGQINNSPLHF. CDR3 DNA: TGTGCCAGCAGGTTAGGACAGATTAATAATTCACCCCTCCACTTT.

This clone was found once. The V gene is TRBV6-6, the J gene TRBJ1-6, with TRBD1 identical over 7 bases. The CDR3 runs 14 residues. The junction had 4 bases not matched to a gene; V was cut back by 5 bases and J by 6 bases. Germline V gives CDR1 MNHNY, CDR2 SVGAGI (reference sequence). The CDR3 reads CASSRQGGNSPLHF. The CDR3 bases are TGTGCCAGCAGTCGACAGGGTGGTAATTCACCCCTCCACTTT.

The V and J genes are TRBV2 and TRBJ1-4; possibly TRBD1 for D (6 bases). Germline loops: CDR1 SNHLY, CDR2 FYNNEI. Trimming took 7 bases from V and 8 from J, leaving 14 bases between them. The CDR3 is 13 residues long. The CDR3 spells CASNRIQGEKLFF. CDR3 nucleotides: TGTGCCAGCAATAGGATACAGGGAGAAAAACTGTTTTTT.

CDR3: CASSEDAGGDLNEQFF. CDR3 bases: TGTGCCAGCAGCGAGGATGCGGGGGGGGATCTCAATGAGCAGTTCTTC. The chain couples TRBV11-2 to TRBJ2-1; 9 nucleotides match TRBD2. V shed 5 bases, J shed 6 bases, and the junction held 11 bases outside the gene matches. Per the germline V gene, CDR1 is SGHAT and CDR2 is FQNNGV. This CDR3 region has 16 residues.

V usage is TRBV5-1 and J usage is TRBJ1-4; 7 bases line up with TRBD1. V lost 4 bases to trimming and J lost 6 bases; unmatched junction nucleotides: 9. In germline, CDR1 is SGHRS, CDR2 YFSETQ. CDR3 length equals 15 residues. CDR3 sequence (DNA): TGCGCCAGCAGCCTAAACAGGGGAGTTGATGAAAAACTGTTTTTT. This translates into CASSLNRGVDEKLFF.

For this clone: This CDR3 is also generated by other DNA sequences in the sample. This rearrangement joins TRBV4-1 to TRBJ1-1; 9 positions agree with TRBD1. There are 15 residues in the CDR3. V gave up 3 bases and J gave up 0 bases; unmatched junction bases: 2. Germline V gene data show CDR1 as MGHRA and CDR2 as YSYEKL. CDR3 loop: CASSQGQGMNTEAFF. The CDR3 DNA follows: TGCGCCAGCAGCCAGGGACAGGGCATGAACACTGAAGCTTTCTTT.

The rearrangement uses TRBV5-4 and TRBJ1-2; a possible D gene is TRBD1 (5 bases). The V end lost 4 bases, the J end lost 8 bases, and 24 bases lay between the germline ends. The CDR3 contains 16 residues. Germline V lookup: CDR1 SGHNT, CDR2 YYREEE (reference sequence). CDR3 coding DNA: TGTGCCAGCAGCCCCGGGGGAGACATCGCCTTGAGGGGCTACACCTTC. Translated, it gives CASSPGGDIALRGYTF.

The chain couples TRBV6-2 or TRBV6-3 to TRBJ1-5; D gene unclear. The CDR3 consists of 14 residues. Germline CDR1 MNHEY, CDR2 SVGEGT. The V and J ends lost 2 bases and 5 bases respectively, with 10 bases between them. In nucleotides, the CDR3 is TGTGCCAGCAGTTACAGGAGGGTTGATCAGCCCCAGCATTTT. Translated, it gives CASSYRRVDQPQHF.

The chain recombines TRBV3-1 (or the pseudogene TRBV3-2) with TRBJ1-5, with TRBD1 as a possible D gene (5 bases). The CDR3 consists of 15 residues. The V end lost 4 bases, the J end lost 0 bases, and 10 bases lay between the germline ends. Germline-derived CDR1 and CDR2 are LGHDT and YNNKEL (reference sequence). CDR3 bases: TGTGCCAGCAGCCGCGGGGGGAGTAGCAATCAGCCCCAGCATTTT. Translated: CASSRGGSSNQPQHF.

The chain couples TRBV7-6 to TRBJ2-3; D gene unclear. In germline, CDR1 is SGHVS, CDR2 FNYEAQ. Trimming left V 0 bases short and J 8 bases short, with 18 bases between. The CDR3 is 16 amino acids. The CDR3 sequence is CASSLAQLTSTGTQYF. CDR3 DNA: TGTGCCAGCAGCTTAGCCCAGCTGACGTCCACGGGTACGCAGTATTTT.

The chain carries TRBV5-1 and TRBJ1-4, with 8 bases that match TRBD1. The CDR3 contains 15 residues. After removal of 1 base from V and 4 bases from J, the junction contained 3 bases not matched to a gene. Per the germline V gene, CDR1 is SGHRS and CDR2 is YFSETQ. The CDR3 reads CASSLTGGVNEKLFF. As DNA, the CDR3 is TGCGCCAGCAGCTTGACAGGGGGAGTTAATGAAAAACTGTTTTTT.

This clone was seen a single time. The chain combines TRBV7-9 with TRBJ1-2; 8 positions agree with TRBD1. There are 14 residues in the CDR3. J was trimmed by 3 bases and V by 5 bases; bases with no gene match: 5. Germline CDR1 is SEHNR and CDR2 is FQNEAQ (reference sequence). CDR3 amino acids: CASSPGQDYYGYTF. As DNA, the CDR3 is TGTGCCAGCAGCCCGGGACAGGACTACTATGGCTACACCTTC.

J is TRBJ1-1 and V is TRBV29-1; TRBD1 is a possible D gene (5 bases). Trimming pared 3 bases from V and 7 bases from J, leaving 9 bases between. CDR1 and CDR2 (germline): SQVTM, ANQGSEA. The CDR3 is made up of 11 amino acids. CDR3 nucleotide sequence: TGCAGCGTTGAGGGGGGATATGAAGCTTTCTTT. It codes for CSVEGGYEAFF.

This chain connects TRBV5-1 to TRBJ1-4; 8 nucleotides agree with TRBD1. The CDR3 extends over 16 amino acids. The ends lost 5 bases at V and 7 bases at J; junction bases unmatched: 13. Germline values: CDR1 SGHRS, CDR2 YFSETQ. The CDR3 DNA reads TGCGCCAGCAGTTCCGGACAGGGATGGGGTAGTGAAAAACTGTTTTTT. This codes for CASSSGQGWGSEKLFF.

This clone came up a few times. This chain links TRBV10-3 with TRBJ1-1; TRBD1 might be the D (5 bases). The germline CDR1 and CDR2 sequences are ENHRY and SYGVKD. The CDR3 loop spans 16 amino acids. Trimming removed 4 bases at V and 7 bases at J, with 22 bases between. CDR3 in DNA: TGTGCCATCAGTGGTCGTCCTGAGGACAACAGAATTGAAGCTTTCTTT. Residues: CAISGRPEDNRIEAFF.

The genes are TRBV6-5 and TRBJ1-4; no definite D call. CDR1 and CDR2 from the germline V gene are MNHEY and SVGAGI. The CDR3 has 15 residues. The V gene lost 6 bases and the J gene lost 6 bases, with 17 bases spanning the gap. CDR3 sequence: CASRPDGSEDEKLFF. In DNA, the CDR3 is TGTGCCAGCAGGCCTGACGGATCGGAGGATGAAAAACTGTTTTTT.

The chain employs TRBV5-6 and TRBJ1-1, with 9 bases lining up with TRBD1. The CDR3 covers 15 residues. CDR1 is SGHDT, CDR2 YYEEEE, per germline. V lost 2 bases to trimming and J lost 6 bases; unmatched junction nucleotides: 8. CDR3 residues: CASSFTGGASSEAFF. CDR3 bases: TGTGCCAGCAGCTTTACAGGGGGCGCCTCCTCTGAAGCTTTCTTT. Using reference TRBV5-6 and TRBJ1-1 for the parts outside the CDR3, the full variable domain is DAGVTQSPTHLIKTRGQQVTLRCSPKSGHDTVSWYQQALGQGPQFIFQYYEEEERQRGNFPDRFSGHQFPNYSSELNVNALLLGDSALYLCASSFTGGASSEAFFGQGTRLTVV.

This clone came up once. The V call is TRBV19, the J call TRBJ1-2, with D perhaps TRBD1 (5 bases). The ends were cut back, 3 bases at V and 4 bases at J, with 9 bases in the middle. This CDR3 is 13 amino acids long. The germline CDR1 and CDR2 sequences are LNHDA and SQIVND (reference sequence). CDR3 residues: CASSIGGGYGYTF. As DNA, the CDR3 is TGTGCCAGTAGTATCGGGGGAGGCTATGGCTACACCTTC.